This T cell receptor (beta chain) was found in a study of blood T cells in healthy people across ages. Study-wide results and limits: Estimated diversity across one million T cells was deemed an underestimate.

This clonotype appeared a few times. Its matching antigen is unknown. There are 14 residues in the CDR3. Germline CDR1 MDHEN, CDR2 SYDVKM. V lost 5 bases to trimming and J lost 2 bases, with 13 bases between them. PCR was performed a second time for about 7 to 11 cycles using a sample-barcoded 5' primer and a J-beta primer mix. TCRdb called the 5' RACE reads again in MiXCR, with one record for every CDR3 protein. The sample has around 800,000 distinct CDR3 sequences, about 26% seen once. In addition, the sample was reused for a study of T cells of mothers and their children. That report adds: Nine systemically healthy Caucasian donors: three mothers, six children.

This TCR was recovered from a boy younger than 18 in good health. V and J are TRBV28 and TRBJ2-7; D is ambiguous. The sample was blood. The CDR3 region is CASSESATTYEQYF. DNA for the CDR3: TGTGCCAGCAGTGAGTCGGCTACGACCTACGAGCAGTACTTC.